These 6 T cell receptor beta chains were all obtained from the same sample, sequenced in a study of shared clonotypes between healthy human individuals. Assay: immunoSEQ multiplex PCR; the TCRdb copy retains only in-frame clones and omits some. The data hold approximately 740,000 clones, with roughly 70% observed a single time. The specimen was memory CD4+ T cells sorted from blood. As for subset: CD45RA-negative fraction. These receptors were taken from a woman in her thirties in good health.

The rearrangement uses TRBV7-9 and TRBJ2-7; D unclear. The germline V and J ends were trimmed by 5 bases and 0 bases, with 5 bases remaining between them. The CDR3 is 12 residues long. Germline lookup yields CDR1 SEHNR and CDR2 FQNEAQ (reference sequence). CDR3 bases: TGTGCCAGCAGCATAAACTCCTACGAGCAGTACTTC. The encoded protein is CASSINSYEQYF.

This clone was seen a single time. This chain links TRBV5-8 with TRBJ1-5, with D possibly being TRBD1 (5 bases). Per germline, CDR1 SGHTS and CDR2 YDEGEE. V was trimmed by 3 bases and J by 0 bases, leaving 10 bases between them. CDR3 length equals 15 residues. CDR3: CASSSGLDSNQPQHF. Written as DNA, the CDR3 is TGTGCCAGCAGCTCAGGGTTGGATAGCAATCAGCCCCAGCATTTT. The variable domain in full, completed from reference TRBV5-8 and TRBJ1-5, reads EAGVTQSPTHLIKTRGQQATLRCSPISGHTSVYWYQQALGLGLQFLLWYDEGEERNRGNFPPRFSGRQFPNYSSELNVNALELEDSALYLCASSSGLDSNQPQHFGDGTRLSIL.

A few counts support this clone. The chain joins TRBV28 to TRBJ2-3; no definite D call. In germline, CDR1 is MDHEN, CDR2 SYDVKM. V lost 3 bases, J lost 0 bases, and 7 bases lay in between. The CDR3 has 14 residues. The chain's CDR3 is CASSFPGSTDTQYF. DNA of the CDR3: TGTGCCAGCAGTTTCCCCGGAAGCACAGATACGCAGTATTTT.

J is TRBJ1-4 and V is TRBV25-1; tentatively, D is TRBD1 (5 bases). CDR3 length: 15 residues. Looked up from germline, CDR1 is MGHDK and CDR2 is SYGVNS. V was pared by 8 bases and J by 10 bases, with 23 bases between. DNA for the CDR3: TGTGCCAGCTCAAACCCCGGCGGGGACCTCGGAAAACTGTTTTTT. It yields the protein CASSNPGGDLGKLFF.

The chain combines TRBV4-2 with TRBJ1-1; 9 bases are a match to TRBD1. The CDR3 is 13 amino acids. Germline-derived CDR1 and CDR2 are LGHNA and YNFKEQ. The V segment lost 4 bases and the J segment 5 bases; nucleotides outside the gene matches: 2. The DNA of the CDR3 is TGTGCCAGCAGCCGGACAGGGGATACTGAAGCTTTCTTT. It translates to CASSRTGDTEAFF.

A few counts support this clone. Given a much more abundant clone one base away, this may be a read error. Different DNA sequences within this sample yield the same CDR3. This chain joins TRBV2 and TRBJ1-5; no definite D call. The V end was cut by 2 bases, the J end by 0 bases, with 5 bases between. The CDR3 contains 14 residues. Germline V gene data show CDR1 as SNHLY and CDR2 as FYNNEI. The CDR3 DNA reads TGTGCCAGCAGTGAACAATATAGCAATCAGCCCCAGCATTTT. It translates to CASSEQYSNQPQHF.